The table lists the clone carrying this TCR beta chain with a few counts. Authors' data handling: The authors estimated nucleated cell counts from reference gene primer amplification. Libraries were prepared by immunoSEQ multiplex PCR; TCRdb keeps only in-frame clonotypes and omits some of them. That table supplies the V and J calls and clone size; D and trimming were determined from the DNA. The sample includes more than 100,000 clones, less than 75% of them seen just once. CDR3 size: 11 residues. The V gene lost 3 bases and the J gene lost 3 bases, with 2 bases spanning the gap. Looked up from germline, CDR1 is MNHNY and CDR2 is SVGAGI (reference sequence). These data are taken from a study of blood T cell repertoires in COVID-19. Study background: COVID-19 samples, acute and convalescent, were from the United States, Italy and Spain. Nucleic acid was either cDNA or gDNA, and it came from T cells, B-cell-depleted T cells, or PBMCs.

The sample consisted of peripheral blood. The gene calls are TRBV6-6 and TRBJ2-5; D not resolved. The clonotype originates from a human donor with acute or convalescent COVID-19. The donor label of this sample is uncertain. For the CDR3, the DNA is TGTGCCAGCAGTTATAAAGAGACCCAGTACTTC. Protein sequence: CASSYKETQYF.